These T cell receptor beta chains were read from a single sample in a study of T cell responses to AZD1222 COVID-19 vaccine. The assay was immunoSEQ multiplex PCR, and TCRdb's table has in-frame clones only and misses some. The sample carries 90,000 to 150,000 clones, 75% to 95% recorded once. The starting material was peripheral blood, obtained on day 0 of AZD1222 vaccination. The receptor set was obtained from an adult in good health. Each CDR3 is given with its conserved first and last residue. The order of the fields is V gene, D gene, J gene, clone size, CDR3 DNA, CDR3 protein. A D gene is named only where the DNA matches it firmly. Only part of the rows carry a size: once, few, many, or a class if the clone is expanded.

TRBV30	TRBD1	TRBJ1-2	.	TGTGCCTGGATAGGGACAGCAAACTATGGCTACACCTTC	CAWIGTANYGYTF
TRBV11-2	.	TRBJ1-3	.	TGTGCCAGCAGCAAACGGACGGCTAGCTCTGGAAACACCATATATTTT	CASSKRTASSGNTIYF
TRBV7-6	.	TRBJ1-1	.	TGTGCCAGCAGCTTAGGGCGGGGTCAGAGTGAAGCTTTCTTT	CASSLGRGQSEAFF
TRBV15	.	TRBJ1-1	.	TGTGCCACCAGCCGGACAGCCGAGAACACTGAAGCTTTCTTT	CATSRTAENTEAFF
TRBV4-2	.	TRBJ1-5	.	TGTGCCAGCAGCCCCTCGGGGGGGCAGCCCCAGCATTTT	CASSPSGGQPQHF
TRBV27	.	TRBJ1-1	.	TGTGCCAGCAGAGTTCGAATATCGGGGGATGCCGTGCTGAACACTGAAGCTTTCTTT	CASRVRISGDAVLNTEAFF
TRBV7-3	.	TRBJ1-6	.	TGTGCCAGCAGCTGGGGTGGGGACTCACCCCTCCACTTT	CASSWGGDSPLHF
TRBV2	.	TRBJ1-2	once	TGTGCCAGCAGTGAAGCGGGTATGGGGGCCTATGGCTACACCTTC	CASSEAGMGAYGYTF
TRBV29-1	TRBD1	TRBJ2-7	.	TGCAGCGCGGGACAGGGATGGGAGCAGTACTTC	CSAGQGWEQYF
TRBV2	.	TRBJ1-2	.	TGTGCCAGCAGTGAAGGGCAGGCTGATGTTCACTACACCTTC	CASSEGQADVHYTF
TRBV7-9	.	TRBJ2-2	.	TGTGCCAGCAGCTTAGCGCTCGGGGAATCCGGGGAGCTGTTTTTT	CASSLALGESGELFF
TRBV7-8	TRBD1	TRBJ1-1	.	TGTGCCAGCAGCTTGGGAGACAGGGCGGGTACTGAAGCTTTCTTT	CASSLGDRAGTEAFF
TRBV4-2	.	TRBJ1-1	.	TGTGCCAGCAGCCTCGGACGGGTAGACACTGAAGCTTTCTTT	CASSLGRVDTEAFF
TRBV7-3	.	TRBJ2-4	.	TGTGCCAGCAGCTTAGGGGACCGGGCCTCCAACATTCAGTACTTC	CASSLGDRASNIQYF
TRBV7-3	TRBD1	TRBJ2-5	.	TGTGCCAGCAGGAGACAGGGGGCCGCAGGAGAGACCCAGTACTTC	CASRRQGAAGETQYF
TRBV5-1	TRBD2	TRBJ2-4	.	TGCGCCAGCAGCTTGGTAGCTAGCGGAGCCAAAAACATTCAGTACTTC	CASSLVASGAKNIQYF
TRBV20-1	.	TRBJ2-1	once	TGCAGTGCTATGGCCTACAATGAGCAGTTCTTC	CSAMAYNEQFF
TRBV5-1	.	TRBJ2-7	few	TGCGCCAGCAGCTCGGGGGTGGGTACAGGGACGGTTTCTTACGAGCAGTACTTC	CASSSGVGTGTVSYEQYF
TRBV29-1	TRBD1	TRBJ1-2	.	TGCAGCGTTGAGGACAGGGGATCGGACTATGGCTACACCTTC	CSVEDRGSDYGYTF
TRBV18	.	TRBJ1-3	.	TGTGCCAGCTCTACCAGGGGCGGAAACACCATATATTTT	CASSTRGGNTIYF
TRBV7-9	.	TRBJ1-4	.	TGTGCCAGCAGCTTCCACCTCCAGGGAAATGAAAAACTGTTTTTT	CASSFHLQGNEKLFF
TRBV12-5	TRBD1	TRBJ2-2	.	TGTGCTAGTGGTTCGGGACAGGGCAACACCGGGGAGCTGTTTTTT	CASGSGQGNTGELFF
TRBV27	.	TRBJ2-3	.	TGTGCCAGCAAACTTTTTCCATTATCCACAGATACGCAGTATTTT	CASKLFPLSTDTQYF
TRBV29-1	.	TRBJ1-2	.	TGCAGCGTTGAAGTACAGGGACACTACACCTTC	CSVEVQGHYTF
TRBV5-6	TRBD1	TRBJ2-7	.	TGTGCCAGCAGCTCCGGACAGGGCCATTACTACGAGCAGTACTTC	CASSSGQGHYYEQYF
TRBV30	TRBD2	TRBJ2-1	once	TGTGCCTGGAGTGTACTAGCGGGGGGATACAATGAGCAGTTCTTC	CAWSVLAGGYNEQFF
TRBV28	.	TRBJ1-6	.	TGTGCCGTGACGGGTCCAGGGGAAAATTCACCCCTCCACTTT	CAVTGPGENSPLHF
TRBV2	TRBD1	TRBJ1-5	.	TGTGCCAGCAGCGGGACAGGGGGTTTCAATCAGCCCCAGCATTTT	CASSGTGGFNQPQHF
TRBV2	TRBD1	TRBJ1-2	.	TGTGCCAGCAGTTCCTCGGACAGGGGAAATTGGGGCTACACCTTC	CASSSSDRGNWGYTF